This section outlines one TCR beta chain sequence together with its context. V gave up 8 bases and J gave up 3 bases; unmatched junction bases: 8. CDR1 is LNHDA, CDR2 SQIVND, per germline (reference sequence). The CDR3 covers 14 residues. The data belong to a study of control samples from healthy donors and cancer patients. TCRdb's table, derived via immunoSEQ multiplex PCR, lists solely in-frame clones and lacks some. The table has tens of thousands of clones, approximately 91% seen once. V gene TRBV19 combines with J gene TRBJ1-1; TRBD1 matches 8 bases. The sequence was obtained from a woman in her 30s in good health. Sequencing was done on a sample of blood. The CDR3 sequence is CASGTGGPDTEAFF. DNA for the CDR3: TGTGCCAGTGGGACAGGCGGGCCCGACACTGAAGCTTTCTTT. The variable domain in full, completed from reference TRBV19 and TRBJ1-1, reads DGGITQSPKYLFRKEGQNVTLSCEQNLNHDAMYWYRQDPGQGLRLIYYSQIVNDFQKGDIAEGYSVSREKKESFPLTVTSAQKNPTAFYLCASGTGGPDTEAFFGQGTRLTVV.